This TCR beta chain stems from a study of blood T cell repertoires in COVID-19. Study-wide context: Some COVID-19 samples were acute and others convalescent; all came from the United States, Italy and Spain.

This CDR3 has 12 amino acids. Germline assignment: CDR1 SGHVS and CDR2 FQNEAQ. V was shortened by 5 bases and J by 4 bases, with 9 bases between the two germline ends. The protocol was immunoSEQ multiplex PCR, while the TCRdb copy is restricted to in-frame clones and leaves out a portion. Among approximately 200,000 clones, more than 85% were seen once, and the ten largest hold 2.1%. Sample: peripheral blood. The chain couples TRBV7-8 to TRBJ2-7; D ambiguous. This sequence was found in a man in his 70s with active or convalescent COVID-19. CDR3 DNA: TGTGCCAGCAGCCCCCGAGCTTACGAGCAGTACTTC. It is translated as CASSPRAYEQYF.